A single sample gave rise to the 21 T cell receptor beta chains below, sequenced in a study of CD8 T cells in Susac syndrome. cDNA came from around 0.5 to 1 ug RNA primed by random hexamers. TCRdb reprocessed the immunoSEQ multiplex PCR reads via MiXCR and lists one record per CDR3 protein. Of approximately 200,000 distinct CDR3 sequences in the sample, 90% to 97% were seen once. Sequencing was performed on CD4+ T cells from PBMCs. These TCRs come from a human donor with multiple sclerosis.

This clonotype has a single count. CDR3 DNA: TGTGCCAGCACTAGGAGCGGACAATCTAACAATGAGCAGTTCTTC. Translating it yields CASTRSGQSNNEQFF. The chain joins TRBV2 to TRBJ2-1; D might be TRBD1 or TRBD2, each matching 5 bases. V dropped 7 bases and J dropped 5 bases, with 18 bases sitting between them. Germline loops: CDR1 SNHLY, CDR2 FYNNEI. The CDR3 is made up of 15 amino acids.

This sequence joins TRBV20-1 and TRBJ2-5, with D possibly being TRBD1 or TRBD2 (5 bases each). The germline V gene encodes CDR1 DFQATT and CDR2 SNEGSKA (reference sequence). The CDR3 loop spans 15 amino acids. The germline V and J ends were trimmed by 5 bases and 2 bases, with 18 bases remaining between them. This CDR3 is CSAVQPGTAQETQYF. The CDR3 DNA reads TGCAGTGCTGTTCAGCCTGGGACCGCTCAAGAGACCCAGTACTTC.

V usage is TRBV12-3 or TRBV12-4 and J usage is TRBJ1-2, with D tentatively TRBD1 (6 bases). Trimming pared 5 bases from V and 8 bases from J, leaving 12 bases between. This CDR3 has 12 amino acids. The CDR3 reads CASSANREGYTF. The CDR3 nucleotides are TGTGCCAGCAGTGCCAACAGGGAGGGCTACACCTTC.

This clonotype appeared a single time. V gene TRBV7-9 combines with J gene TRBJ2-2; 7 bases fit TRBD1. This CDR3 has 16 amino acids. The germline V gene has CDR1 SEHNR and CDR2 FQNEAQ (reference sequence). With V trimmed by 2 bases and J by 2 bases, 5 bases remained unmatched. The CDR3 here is CASSLRTGPNTGELFF. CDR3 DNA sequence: TGTGCCAGCAGCTTACGGACAGGACCTAACACCGGGGAGCTGTTTTTT.

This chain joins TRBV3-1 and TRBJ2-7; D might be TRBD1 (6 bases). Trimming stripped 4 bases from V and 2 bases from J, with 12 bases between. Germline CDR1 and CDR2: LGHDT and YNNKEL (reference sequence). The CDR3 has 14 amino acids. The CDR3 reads CASSRQDTTYEQYF. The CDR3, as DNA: TGTGCCAGCAGCCGACAGGACACCACCTACGAGCAGTACTTC.

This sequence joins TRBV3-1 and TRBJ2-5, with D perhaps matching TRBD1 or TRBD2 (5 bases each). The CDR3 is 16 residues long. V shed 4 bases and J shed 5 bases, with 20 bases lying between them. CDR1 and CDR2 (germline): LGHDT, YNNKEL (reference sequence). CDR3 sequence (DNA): TGTGCCAGCAGCCGCCGAGGAATGTCGGGGCTTGAGACCCAGTACTTC. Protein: CASSRRGMSGLETQYF.

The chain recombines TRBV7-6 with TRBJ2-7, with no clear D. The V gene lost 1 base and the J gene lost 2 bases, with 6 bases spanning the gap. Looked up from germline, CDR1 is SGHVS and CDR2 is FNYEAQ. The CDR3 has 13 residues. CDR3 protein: CASSLGSAYEQYF. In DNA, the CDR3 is TGTGCCAGCAGCTTAGGTTCAGCCTACGAGCAGTACTTC.

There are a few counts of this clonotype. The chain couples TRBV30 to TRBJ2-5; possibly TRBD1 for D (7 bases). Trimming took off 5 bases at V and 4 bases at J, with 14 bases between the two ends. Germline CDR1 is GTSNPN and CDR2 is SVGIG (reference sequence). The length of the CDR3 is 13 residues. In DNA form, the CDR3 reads TGTGCCTGGGGAGGGGGCAGGGGAGAGACCCAGTACTTC. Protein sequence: CAWGGGRGETQYF.

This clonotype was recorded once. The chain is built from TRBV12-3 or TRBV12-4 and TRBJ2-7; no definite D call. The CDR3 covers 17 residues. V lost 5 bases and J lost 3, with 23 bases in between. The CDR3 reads CASSLRVVGQQYYEQYF. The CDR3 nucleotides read TGTGCCAGCAGTCTAAGGGTAGTAGGGCAGCAATACTACGAGCAGTACTTC.

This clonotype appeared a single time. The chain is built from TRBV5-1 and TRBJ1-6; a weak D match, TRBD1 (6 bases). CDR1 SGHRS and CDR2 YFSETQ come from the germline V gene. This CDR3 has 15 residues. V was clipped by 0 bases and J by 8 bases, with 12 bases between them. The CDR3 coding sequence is TGCGCCAGCAGCTTGGTAGGGGGGCCAGATTCACCCCTCCACTTT. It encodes CASSLVGGPDSPLHF.

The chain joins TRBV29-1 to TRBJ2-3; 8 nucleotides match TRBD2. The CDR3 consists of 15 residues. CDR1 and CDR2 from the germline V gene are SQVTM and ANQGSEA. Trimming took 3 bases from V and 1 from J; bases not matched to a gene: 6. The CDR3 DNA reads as TGCAGCGTTGATGGGACTAGGCAGGGCACAGATACGCAGTATTTT. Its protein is CSVDGTRQGTDTQYF.

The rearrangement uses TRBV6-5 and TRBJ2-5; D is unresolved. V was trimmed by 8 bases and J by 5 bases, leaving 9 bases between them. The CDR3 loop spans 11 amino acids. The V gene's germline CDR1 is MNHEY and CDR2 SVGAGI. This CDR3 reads CASRSGETQYF. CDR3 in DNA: TGTGCCAGCCGCTCCGGGGAGACCCAGTACTTC.

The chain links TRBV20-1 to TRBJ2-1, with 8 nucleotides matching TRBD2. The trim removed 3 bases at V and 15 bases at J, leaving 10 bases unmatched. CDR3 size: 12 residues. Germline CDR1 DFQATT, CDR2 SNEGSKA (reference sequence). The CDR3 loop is CSASGGAGPPFF. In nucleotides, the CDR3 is TGCAGTGCTAGCGGGGGGGCGGGTCCCCCGTTCTTC.

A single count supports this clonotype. DNA for the CDR3: TGTGCCAGCAGATTACGTCGGGGGTTAGGGATTGAATATGGCTACACCTTC. Protein product: CASRLRRGLGIEYGYTF. This chain connects TRBV6-5 to TRBJ1-2; TRBD1 might be the D (5 bases). V gave up 6 bases and J gave up 5 bases, with 25 bases separating them. This CDR3 spans 17 amino acids. From germline, CDR1 is MNHEY and CDR2 SVGAGI.

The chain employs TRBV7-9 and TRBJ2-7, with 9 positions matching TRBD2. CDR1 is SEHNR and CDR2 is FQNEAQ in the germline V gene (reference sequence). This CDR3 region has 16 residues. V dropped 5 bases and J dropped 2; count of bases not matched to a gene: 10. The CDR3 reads CASSPARLADTYEQYF. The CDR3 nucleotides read TGTGCCAGCAGCCCTGCTAGACTAGCGGATACCTACGAGCAGTACTTC.

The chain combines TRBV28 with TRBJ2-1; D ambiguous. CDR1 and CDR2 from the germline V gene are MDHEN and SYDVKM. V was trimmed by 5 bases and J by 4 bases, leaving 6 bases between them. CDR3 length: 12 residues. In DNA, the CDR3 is TGTGCCAGCAGTAGCTATTACAATGAGCAGTTCTTC. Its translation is CASSSYYNEQFF.

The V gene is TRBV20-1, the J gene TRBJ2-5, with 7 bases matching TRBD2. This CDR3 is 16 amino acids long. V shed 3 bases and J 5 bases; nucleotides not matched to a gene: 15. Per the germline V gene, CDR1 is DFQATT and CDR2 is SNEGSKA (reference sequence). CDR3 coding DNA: TGCAGTGCTAGGAACCTAGCGGCTCCAAGGCGGGAGACCCAGTACTTC. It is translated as CSARNLAAPRRETQYF.

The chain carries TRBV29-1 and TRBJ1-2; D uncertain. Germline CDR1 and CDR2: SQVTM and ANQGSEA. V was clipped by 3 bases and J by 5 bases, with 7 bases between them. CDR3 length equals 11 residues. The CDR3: CSVETMYGYTF. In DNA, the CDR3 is TGCAGCGTTGAGACAATGTATGGCTACACCTTC.

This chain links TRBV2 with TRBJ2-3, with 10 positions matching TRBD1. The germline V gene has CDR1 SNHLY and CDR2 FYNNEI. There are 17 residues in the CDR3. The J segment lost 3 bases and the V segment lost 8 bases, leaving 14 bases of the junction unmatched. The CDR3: CASGRGPVGQGTDTQYF. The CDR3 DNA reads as TGTGCCAGCGGGAGAGGCCCGGTGGGACAGGGGACAGATACGCAGTATTTT.

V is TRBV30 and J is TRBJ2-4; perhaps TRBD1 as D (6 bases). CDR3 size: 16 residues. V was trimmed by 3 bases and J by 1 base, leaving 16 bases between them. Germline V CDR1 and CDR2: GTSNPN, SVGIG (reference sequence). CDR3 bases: TGTGCCTGGAGCCCTGGGGTGGGGGCGGCCAAAAACATTCAGTACTTC. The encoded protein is CAWSPGVGAAKNIQYF.

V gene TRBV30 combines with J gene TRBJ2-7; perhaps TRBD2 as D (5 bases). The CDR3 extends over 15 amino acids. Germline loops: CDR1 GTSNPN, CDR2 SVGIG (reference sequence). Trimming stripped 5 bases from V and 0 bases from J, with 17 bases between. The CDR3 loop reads CAWVGGYPSSYEQYF. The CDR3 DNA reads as TGTGCCTGGGTCGGAGGTTACCCGAGCTCCTACGAGCAGTACTTC.